This entry describes one T cell receptor beta chain. Sequencing used immunoSEQ multiplex PCR; TCRdb keeps in-frame clones, though not all of them. The sample records roughly 100,000 clones, 84% being singletons. This entry belongs to a study of blood T cell repertoires in COVID-19. Background on the study: The analysed material was cDNA or gDNA that came from T cells, B-cell-depleted T cells, or PBMCs.

Germline CDR1 MNHEY, CDR2 SVGAGI. V dropped 0 bases and J dropped 7; count of bases not matched to a gene: 7. The CDR3 covers 16 residues. The sequencing input was peripheral blood. V and J are TRBV6-5 and TRBJ2-2; 8 nucleotides line up with TRBD2. The TCR sequence derives from a human donor in a cohort sampled during active or convalescent COVID-19. As DNA, the CDR3 is TGTGCCAGCAGTTACTCGATCGGGGGGGCGGTCGGGGAGCTGTTTTTT. Translated, it gives CASSYSIGGAVGELFF.